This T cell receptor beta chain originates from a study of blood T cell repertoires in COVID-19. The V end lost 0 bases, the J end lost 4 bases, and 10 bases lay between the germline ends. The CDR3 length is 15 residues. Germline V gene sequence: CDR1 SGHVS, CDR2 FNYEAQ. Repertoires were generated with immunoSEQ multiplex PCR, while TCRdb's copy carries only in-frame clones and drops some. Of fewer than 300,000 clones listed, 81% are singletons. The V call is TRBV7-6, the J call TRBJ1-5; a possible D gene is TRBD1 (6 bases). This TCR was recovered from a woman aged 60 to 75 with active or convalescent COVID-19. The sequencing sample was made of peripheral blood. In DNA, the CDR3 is TGTGCCAGCAGCTTAGCCGTGGGGGCTAATCAGCCCCAGCATTTT. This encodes CASSLAVGANQPQHF.